By share, the clone carrying this TCR beta chain ranks as medium-sized. Its antigen is currently unknown. Germline values: CDR1 MNHGY, CDR2 SAAAGT. The CDR3 runs 14 residues. With 6 bases removed from V and 1 base from J, the gap between germline ends came to 12 bases. These data come from a study of T cells in localized non-small cell lung cancer. Overall study findings and caveats: Measurement of T cell clonality placed uninvolved adjacent lung highest, above the level in tumor.

Produced via immunoSEQ multiplex PCR; TCRdb's table is partial and in-frame only. Of 4,000 or so clones detected, roughly a quarter appear once; the ten largest clones hold around 13%. The sequencing here drew on lung tumor tissue, taken before any cancer treatment. The TCR sequence derives from a man aged 40 to 75 with stage II lung adenocarcinoma. The chain is built from TRBV6-8 and TRBJ1-1; D might be TRBD1 (6 bases). The CDR3 region has the DNA TGTGCCAGCAGCACGGACAGCACGAACACTGAAGCTTTCTTT. Amino acids: CASSTDSTNTEAFF.